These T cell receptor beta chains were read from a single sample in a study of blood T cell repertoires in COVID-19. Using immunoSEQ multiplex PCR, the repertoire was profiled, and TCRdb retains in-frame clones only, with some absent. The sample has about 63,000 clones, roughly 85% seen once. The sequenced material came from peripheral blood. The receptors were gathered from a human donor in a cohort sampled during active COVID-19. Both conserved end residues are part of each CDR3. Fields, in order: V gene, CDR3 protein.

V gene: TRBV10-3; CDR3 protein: CAISEGTRLYNEQFF
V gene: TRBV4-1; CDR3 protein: CASSQGGGRGAYEQYF
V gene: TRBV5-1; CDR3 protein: CASSLRSRDQETQYF
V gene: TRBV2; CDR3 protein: CASSDDRAGGSYEQYF
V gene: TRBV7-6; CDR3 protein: CASSSGTSGFSYEQYF
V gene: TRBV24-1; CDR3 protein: CATSDSGDRGLWSSNQPQHF
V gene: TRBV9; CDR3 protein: CASSVDQGITGELFF
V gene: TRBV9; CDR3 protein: CASSIGGGAITDTQYF
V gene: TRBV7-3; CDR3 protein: CASSLNTLSAQYF
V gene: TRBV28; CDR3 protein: CASSGLAGGQNEQYF
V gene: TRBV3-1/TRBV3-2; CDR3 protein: CASSPVEARGYTF
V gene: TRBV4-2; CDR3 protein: CASSQGAGWYNEQFF
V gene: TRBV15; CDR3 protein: CATSPGLAGGQETQYF
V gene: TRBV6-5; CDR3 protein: CASSKRQGGDYGYTF
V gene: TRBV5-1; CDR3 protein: CASSLETGYTRSGNTIYF
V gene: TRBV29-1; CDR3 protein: CSVELAGEETQYF
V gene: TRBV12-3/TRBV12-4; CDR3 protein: CASSRQGYEQYF
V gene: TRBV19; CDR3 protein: CASTQTGDYGYTF
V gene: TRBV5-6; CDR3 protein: CASSWGGNGQYF
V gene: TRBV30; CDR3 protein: CAWSVWTGGNQPQHF
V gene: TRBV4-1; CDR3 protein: CASSQVTTGNTEAFF
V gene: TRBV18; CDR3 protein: CASSPARDRSSYEQYF
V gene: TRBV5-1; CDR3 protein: CASSPGLAWDTQYF
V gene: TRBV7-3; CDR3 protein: CASSRIRGSGVAGEQFF
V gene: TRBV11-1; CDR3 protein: CASSRQGMNTEAFF
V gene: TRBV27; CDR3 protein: CASSLRGLVGGELFF
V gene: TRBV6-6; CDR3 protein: CASRRTSDKSYEQYF
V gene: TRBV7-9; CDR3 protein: CASSLVHRTGELFF
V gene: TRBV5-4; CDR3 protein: CASSFRGETGNTIYF
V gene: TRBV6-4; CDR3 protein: CASSDSGLAPYNEQFF
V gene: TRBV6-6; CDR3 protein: CASSQWGGRNSYEQYF
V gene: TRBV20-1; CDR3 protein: CSARGTSDYTF
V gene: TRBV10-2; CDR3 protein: CASSAGTAGNTIYF
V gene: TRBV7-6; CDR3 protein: CATERSGTGPYEQYF
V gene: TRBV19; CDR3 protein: CASRRIPQDYGYTF
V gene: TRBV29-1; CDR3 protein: CSVASGTPAEETQYF
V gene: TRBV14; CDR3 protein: CASSPPTGGPQHF
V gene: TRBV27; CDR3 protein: CASSLSLAYEQYF
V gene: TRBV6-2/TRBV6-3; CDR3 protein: CASSWPPGRGLSQPQHF
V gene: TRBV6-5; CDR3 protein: CASSYIRGSNQPQHF
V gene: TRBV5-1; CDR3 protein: CASSPVQGEGGQETQYF
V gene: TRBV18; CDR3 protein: CASSADRDQPQHF
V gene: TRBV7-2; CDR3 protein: CASSGQNNQPQHF
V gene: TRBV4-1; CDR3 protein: CASSQVGRHRNEKLFF
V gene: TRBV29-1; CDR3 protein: CSVMGSPNQPQHF
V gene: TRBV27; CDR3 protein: CASSSAGTGGWGYTF
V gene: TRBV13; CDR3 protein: CASSLRQAGANVLTF
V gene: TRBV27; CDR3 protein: CASRVGGGVGFGGTEAFF
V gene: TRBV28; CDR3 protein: CASSGRGTGVYEQYF
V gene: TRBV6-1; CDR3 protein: CASSEGTGGGTQYF